The 27 T cell receptor beta chains listed next were all sequenced from one sample in a study of blood T cell repertoires in COVID-19. Repertoires were generated with immunoSEQ multiplex PCR, while TCRdb's copy carries only in-frame clones and drops some. The profile shows roughly 80,000 clones, about 88% of them singletons. Material for sequencing was peripheral blood. All receptors come from a woman of 80 years or more with acute or convalescent COVID-19.

The rearrangement joins TRBV19 to TRBJ1-5; tentative D call: TRBD1 (5 bases). This CDR3 comprises 14 residues. Between the trimmed V and J ends, which lost 5 bases and 5 bases, there was a span of 13 bases. CDR1 and CDR2 (germline): LNHDA, SQIVND (reference sequence). CDR3 nucleotides: TGTGCCAGTAGTCCTGACAGACTTTATCAGCCCCAGCATTTT. It yields the protein CASSPDRLYQPQHF.

J is TRBJ1-1 and V is TRBV11-2, with TRBD1 as a possible D gene (5 bases). CDR3 length: 15 amino acids. The V end was cut by 1 base, the J end by 0 bases, with 9 bases between. In germline, CDR1 is SGHAT, CDR2 FQNNGV. CDR3 region: CASSLAGGVNTEAFF. The DNA of the CDR3 is TGTGCCAGCAGCTTAGCGGGGGGGGTGAACACTGAAGCTTTCTTT.

In its sample, this clone was seen a few times. The rearrangement links TRBV28 to TRBJ1-3; D is uncertain. The CDR3 runs 11 residues. Trimming took 8 bases from V and 8 from J, leaving 10 bases between them. Per the germline V gene, CDR1 is MDHEN and CDR2 is SYDVKM. The CDR3 loop reads CASGRGDTIYF. CDR3 coding DNA: TGTGCCAGCGGGCGGGGTGACACCATATATTTT.

The chain recombines TRBV19 with TRBJ1-2; D not certain. This CDR3 is built from 13 residues. The V gene lost 4 bases and the J gene lost 7 bases, with 13 bases spanning the gap. CDR1 and CDR2 from the germline V gene are LNHDA and SQIVND (reference sequence). CDR3 amino acids: CASSTRTELGYTF. CDR3 nucleotide sequence: TGTGCCAGTAGTACCAGGACTGAACTTGGCTACACCTTC.

V usage is TRBV19 and J usage is TRBJ1-1; D may be TRBD1 (5 bases). Germline loops: CDR1 LNHDA, CDR2 SQIVND (reference sequence). The CDR3 is 14 residues long. Trimming pared 5 bases from V and 11 bases from J, leaving 21 bases between. Here the CDR3 DNA reads TGTGCCAGTAGTCGGAGGGGTGGAGGTGATATGGCTTTCTTT. This gives the protein CASSRRGGGDMAFF.

V is TRBV5-1 and J is TRBJ2-1; 12 bases map to TRBD2. V was pared by 0 bases and J by 7 bases, with 8 bases of the junction left unmatched. Germline V gives CDR1 SGHRS, CDR2 YFSETQ. This CDR3 is built from 17 residues. The CDR3 DNA follows: TGCGCCAGCAGCTTGGCCATGACTAGCGGGAGAAGAAATGAGCAGTTCTTC. This gives the protein CASSLAMTSGRRNEQFF.

V is TRBV6-5 and J is TRBJ2-5, with TRBD2 identical over 7 bases. The V segment lost 6 bases and the J segment 3 bases; nucleotides outside the gene matches: 10. CDR1 MNHEY and CDR2 SVGAGI come from the germline V gene. This CDR3 is built from 15 residues. This CDR3 is CASRAGTTPKETQYF. The CDR3 nucleotides are TGTGCCAGCAGGGCCGGGACTACCCCAAAAGAGACCCAGTACTTC.

The chain couples TRBV7-2 to TRBJ2-1, with 7 bases matching TRBD2. The J segment lost 7 bases and the V segment lost 5 bases, leaving 8 bases of the junction unmatched. The CDR3 spans 14 residues. Germline CDR1 is SGHTA and CDR2 is FQGNSA. CDR3 bases: TGTGCCAGCAGCGTACGGGACTATACGAATGAGCAGTTCTTC. Encoded protein: CASSVRDYTNEQFF.

The chain links TRBV7-2 to TRBJ1-1, with TRBD1 matching 7 bases. Germline assignment: CDR1 SGHTA and CDR2 FQGNSA. Losses at the gene ends were 1 base for V and 0 bases for J; bases not matched to a gene: 5. CDR3 length: 16 residues. The CDR3 is CASSLVGTEMNTEAFF. The CDR3 DNA follows: TGTGCCAGCAGCTTAGTGGGGACAGAAATGAACACTGAAGCTTTCTTT.

The chain combines TRBV3-1 (or the pseudogene TRBV3-2) with TRBJ2-5, with 11 bases matching TRBD2. This CDR3 is 15 amino acids long. Germline-derived CDR1 and CDR2 are LGHDT and YNNKEL (reference sequence). V was pared by 4 bases and J by 4 bases, with 5 bases of the junction left unmatched. The CDR3 DNA follows: TGTGCCAGCAGCCTCCCGGGACTAGCGGTAGAGACCCAGTACTTC. Translating it yields CASSLPGLAVETQYF.

The chain employs TRBV25-1 and TRBJ1-1; 7 bases are a match to TRBD1. The junction had 7 bases not matched to a gene; V was cut back by 3 bases and J by 3 bases. The CDR3 sequence is 15 residues long. Germline V gives CDR1 MGHDK, CDR2 SYGVNS. CDR3 in amino acids: CASSDPQGPDTEAFF. The CDR3 DNA sequence: TGTGCCAGCAGTGACCCACAGGGGCCAGACACTGAAGCTTTCTTT.

The V and J genes are TRBV6-5 and TRBJ2-7, with D perhaps TRBD2 (5 bases). CDR3 length: 14 amino acids. Germline V CDR1 and CDR2: MNHEY, SVGAGI. V lost 5 bases, J lost 3 bases, and 14 bases lay in between. CDR3 protein: CASSPQPGIYEQYF. The CDR3 DNA follows: TGTGCCAGCAGTCCCCAGCCGGGGATCTACGAGCAGTACTTC.

The chain couples TRBV19 to TRBJ1-2; perhaps TRBD1 as D (6 bases). CDR1 is LNHDA and CDR2 is SQIVND in the germline V gene (reference sequence). This CDR3 has 14 amino acids. Between the trimmed V and J ends, which lost 7 bases and 4 bases, there was a span of 16 bases. CDR3 bases: TGTGCCAGTACCTCCCGACAGGACCTCTATGGCTACACCTTC. Its protein is CASTSRQDLYGYTF.

Only one count was recorded for this clone. CDR3: CASSIGGGEVAYGYTF. As DNA, the CDR3 is TGTGCCAGTAGTATTGGAGGGGGCGAGGTAGCCTATGGCTACACCTTC. This chain joins TRBV19 and TRBJ1-2; TRBD1 matches at 7 bases. The CDR3 runs to 16 residues. From germline, CDR1 is LNHDA and CDR2 SQIVND (reference sequence). The J segment lost 4 bases and the V segment lost 3 bases, leaving 11 bases of the junction unmatched.

This clone occurred once. CDR3 nucleotide sequence: TGTGCCAGCAGCTTGAACAGGGCGAACACTGAAGCTTTCTTT. Its translation: CASSLNRANTEAFF. This chain uses TRBV5-5 with TRBJ1-1, with D possibly being TRBD1 (6 bases). Germline V gene data show CDR1 as SGHKS and CDR2 as YYEKEE (reference sequence). The CDR3 spans 14 residues. Between the trimmed V and J ends, which lost 1 base and 1 base, there was a span of 8 bases.

The chain couples TRBV5-6 to TRBJ1-6; weak D call: TRBD1 (5 bases). V gave up 2 bases and J gave up 0 bases, with 9 bases separating them. The germline CDR1 and CDR2 sequences are SGHDT and YYEEEE. The CDR3 has 16 residues. CDR3 nucleotides: TGTGCCAGCAGCTTCAGCACAGGCTCCTATAATTCACCCCTCCACTTT. This sequence encodes CASSFSTGSYNSPLHF.

The V and J genes are TRBV18 and TRBJ1-6; tentative D call: TRBD1 (5 bases). Germline CDR1 is KGHSH and CDR2 is LQKENI. V gave up 2 bases and J gave up 7 bases, with 18 bases separating them. This CDR3 region has 17 residues. CDR3 protein: CASSPTLSIGENSPLHF. CDR3 nucleotide sequence: TGTGCCAGCTCACCAACATTGTCAATAGGGGAAAATTCACCCCTCCACTTT.

The chain combines TRBV4-3 with TRBJ2-7; 7 bases line up with TRBD1. The CDR3 totals 13 residues. V lost 3 bases, J lost 4 bases, and 3 bases stayed unmatched. Germline V gene sequence: CDR1 LGHNA, CDR2 YSLEER. CDR3: CASSQTGQYEQYF. DNA for the CDR3: TGCGCCAGCAGCCAGACGGGACAGTACGAGCAGTACTTC.

The chain is built from TRBV5-8 and TRBJ2-3; possibly TRBD2 for D (7 bases). The CDR3 has 15 residues. V lost 4 bases to trimming and J lost 2 bases, with 14 bases between them. Germline-derived CDR1 and CDR2 are SGHTS and YDEGEE. CDR3 amino acids: CASSQWGGTTDTQYF. Written as DNA, the CDR3 is TGTGCCAGCAGCCAATGGGGGGGCACCACAGATACGCAGTATTTT.

V and J are TRBV18 and TRBJ1-1; 8 bases agree with TRBD1. Germline trimming cut 4 bases from V and 1 base from J; bases unmatched to any gene: 5. The germline V gene has CDR1 KGHSH and CDR2 LQKENI. This CDR3 region has 15 residues. This chain's CDR3 is CASSRMGTGNTEAFF. CDR3 coding DNA: TGTGCCAGCTCACGTATGGGGACAGGGAACACTGAAGCTTTCTTT.

This clone was counted only a few times. The chain combines TRBV7-8 with TRBJ1-6; D is perhaps TRBD1 (6 bases). V dropped 3 bases and J dropped 7 bases, with 16 bases sitting between them. The CDR3 has 16 amino acids. From germline, CDR1 is SGHVS and CDR2 FQNEAQ. In nucleotides, the CDR3 is TGTGCCAGCAGCTTCTCAGGGGATGTGCGGAATTCACCCCTCCACTTT. Protein sequence: CASSFSGDVRNSPLHF.

The rearrangement joins TRBV7-6 to TRBJ2-2; D perhaps matches TRBD1 (6 bases). Per the germline V gene, CDR1 is SGHVS and CDR2 is FNYEAQ. V was clipped by 6 bases and J by 0 bases, with 17 bases between them. The CDR3 consists of 17 residues. The CDR3 loop reads CASSSQLGDTNTGELFF. The CDR3 bases are TGTGCCAGCAGTTCACAATTGGGGGACACGAACACCGGGGAGCTGTTTTTT.

The chain is built from TRBV5-8 and TRBJ2-1, with 8 nucleotides matching TRBD2. Trimming removed 0 bases from V and 6 bases from J; junction bases left unmatched: 8. Per the germline V gene, CDR1 is SGHTS and CDR2 is YDEGEE. CDR3 length equals 16 residues. The DNA for the CDR3 is TGTGCCAGCAGCTTGGCCAGCGGGAGTTACCTCAATGAGCAGTTCTTC. The encoded protein is CASSLASGSYLNEQFF. The variable domain in full, completed from reference TRBV5-8 and TRBJ2-1, reads EAGVTQSPTHLIKTRGQQATLRCSPISGHTSVYWYQQALGLGLQFLLWYDEGEERNRGNFPPRFSGRQFPNYSSELNVNALELEDSALYLCASSLASGSYLNEQFFGPGTRLTVL.

This chain connects TRBV18 to TRBJ2-2; 7 bases are a match to TRBD1. The CDR3 is 17 amino acids. Trimming at V came to 0 bases and at J to 5 bases, leaving 9 bases not matched to a gene. Germline V gene lookup returns CDR1 KGHSH and CDR2 LQKENI. CDR3 region: CASSPPSHRGGTGELFF. CDR3 sequence (DNA): TGTGCCAGCTCACCACCCTCACACAGGGGCGGAACCGGGGAGCTGTTTTTT.

The genes are TRBV28 and TRBJ2-7, with TRBD2 matching 10 bases. V shed 7 bases and J 5 bases; nucleotides not matched to a gene: 5. The CDR3 length is 13 residues. Germline V CDR1 and CDR2: MDHEN, SYDVKM. DNA for the CDR3: TGTGCCAGCACTCTAGCGGGAGCCAACGAGCAGTACTTC. Residues: CASTLAGANEQYF.

The rearrangement uses TRBV7-3 and TRBJ2-3, with 8 bases lining up with TRBD2. CDR1 is SGHTA and CDR2 is FQGTGA in the germline V gene. V gave up 5 bases and J gave up 0 bases; unmatched junction bases: 4. The CDR3 extends over 15 amino acids. The CDR3 loop is CASSQSGGSTDTQYF. CDR3 coding DNA: TGTGCCAGCAGCCAATCGGGGGGGAGCACAGATACGCAGTATTTT. The whole variable domain, filled in from reference TRBV7-3 and TRBJ2-3, reads GAGVSQTPSNKVTEKGKYVELRCDPISGHTALYWYRQSLGQGPEFLIYFQGTGAADDSGLPNDRFFAVRPEGSVSTLKIQRTERGDSAVYLCASSQSGGSTDTQYFGPGTRLTVL.

This chain connects TRBV29-1 to TRBJ1-2; unclear D gene. This CDR3 contains 13 residues. V lost 4 bases, J lost 0 bases, and 9 bases lay in between. Germline CDR1 SQVTM, CDR2 ANQGSEA. This chain's CDR3 is CSVVVTANYGYTF. As DNA, the CDR3 is TGCAGCGTTGTAGTCACCGCTAACTATGGCTACACCTTC.